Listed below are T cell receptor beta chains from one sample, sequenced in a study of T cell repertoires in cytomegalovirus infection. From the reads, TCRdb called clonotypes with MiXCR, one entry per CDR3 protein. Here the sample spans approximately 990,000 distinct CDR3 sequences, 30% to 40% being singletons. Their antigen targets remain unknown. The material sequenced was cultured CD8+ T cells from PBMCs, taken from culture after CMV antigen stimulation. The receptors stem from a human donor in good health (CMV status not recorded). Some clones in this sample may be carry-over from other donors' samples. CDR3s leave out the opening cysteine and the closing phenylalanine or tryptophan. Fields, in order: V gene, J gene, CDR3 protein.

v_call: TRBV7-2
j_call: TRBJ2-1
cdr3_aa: ASSWRGNEQF

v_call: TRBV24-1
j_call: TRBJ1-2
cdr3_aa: ATSDARQGNGYT

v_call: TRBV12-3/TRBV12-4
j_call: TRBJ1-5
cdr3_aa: ASTSGIQPQH

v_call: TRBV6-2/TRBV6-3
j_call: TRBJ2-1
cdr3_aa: ASSYSARGDYNEQF

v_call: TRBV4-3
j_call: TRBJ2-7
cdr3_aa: ASSRGQGDEQY

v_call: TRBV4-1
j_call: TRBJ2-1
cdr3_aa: ASSRGLAGASYNEQF

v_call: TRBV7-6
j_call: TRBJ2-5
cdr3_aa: ASTMRGLGETQY

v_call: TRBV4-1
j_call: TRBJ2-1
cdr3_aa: ASSQSGGSYNEQF

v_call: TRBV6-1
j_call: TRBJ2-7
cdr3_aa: ASLQGGEQY

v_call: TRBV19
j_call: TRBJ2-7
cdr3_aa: ASSHGTATYEQY